A selection of T cell receptor beta chains follows, all from one sample in a study of technical replicates of blood from a few donors. Using immunoSEQ multiplex PCR, the repertoire was profiled, and TCRdb retains in-frame clones only, with some absent. The sample holds 91,000 or so clones, 95% seen once. The specimen was T cells isolated from PBMCs. The source is a human donor in good health. CDR3s include the opening cysteine and the closing phenylalanine or tryptophan. The D gene is left open where the match is weak. Size is omitted from some rows. Given values are once, few, many or a class for expanded clones.

D	V	J	length	size	CDR3	DNA
-	TRBV6-5	TRBJ1-1	15	-	CASSYHGQTNTEAFF	TGTGCCAGCAGTTATCACGGACAGACGAACACTGAAGCTTTCTTT
-	TRBV6-5	TRBJ1-1	13	-	CASSYSGGTEAFF	TGTGCCAGCAGTTACTCGGGGGGCACTGAAGCTTTCTTT
-	TRBV19	TRBJ2-7	15	-	CASSQVAGSTYEQYF	TGTGCCAGTAGTCAGGTTGCGGGCAGTACCTACGAGCAGTACTTC
TRBD1	TRBV27	TRBJ2-2	14	-	CASSLGQGSGELFF	TGTGCCAGCAGTCTGGGACAGGGGTCCGGGGAGCTGTTTTTT
-	TRBV27	TRBJ2-4	16	once	CASSSILASDKNIQYF	TGTGCCAGCAGCTCCATTTTGGCTAGCGATAAAAACATTCAGTACTTC
-	TRBV30	TRBJ2-5	15	few	CAWSGLWGRRETQYF	TGTGCCTGGAGTGGCCTATGGGGGAGGAGGGAGACCCAGTACTTC
-	TRBV7-2	TRBJ2-5	14	-	CASSLGWTGETQYF	TGTGCCAGCAGCTTAGGATGGACTGGGGAGACCCAGTACTTC
TRBD1	TRBV7-9	TRBJ1-2	16	-	CASSLGATGRNYGYTF	TGTGCCAGCAGCTTAGGCGCGACAGGGAGGAACTATGGCTACACCTTC
-	TRBV5-6	TRBJ1-2	18	-	CASSSQVPGIIANYGYTF	TGTGCCAGCAGCTCCCAGGTCCCGGGGATTATAGCTAACTATGGCTACACCTTC
TRBD1	TRBV19	TRBJ1-1	15	-	CASSMQTGGATEAFF	TGTGCCAGTAGTATGCAGACAGGGGGTGCCACTGAAGCTTTCTTT
TRBD1	TRBV7-3	TRBJ1-1	20	-	CASSLGDRDGSLARNTEAFF	TGTGCCAGCAGCTTAGGTGACAGGGACGGATCCTTAGCGAGGAACACTGAAGCTTTCTTT
TRBD1	TRBV27	TRBJ2-3	15	-	CASSPRQGFTDTQYF	TGTGCCAGCAGTCCGAGACAGGGGTTCACAGATACGCAGTATTTT